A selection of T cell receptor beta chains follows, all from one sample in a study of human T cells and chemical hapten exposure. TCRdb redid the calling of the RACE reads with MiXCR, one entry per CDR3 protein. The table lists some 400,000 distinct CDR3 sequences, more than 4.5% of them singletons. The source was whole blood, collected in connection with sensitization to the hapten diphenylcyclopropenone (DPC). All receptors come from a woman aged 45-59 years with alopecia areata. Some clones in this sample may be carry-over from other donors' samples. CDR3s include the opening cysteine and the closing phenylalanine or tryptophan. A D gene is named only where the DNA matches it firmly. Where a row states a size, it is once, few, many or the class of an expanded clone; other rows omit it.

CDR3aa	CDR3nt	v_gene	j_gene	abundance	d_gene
CSAGVNTEAFF	TGCAGTGCCGGCGTAAACACTGAAGCTTTCTTT	TRBV20-1	TRBJ1-1	few	NA
CASSPIGSRNTEAFF	TGTGCCAGCAGCCCCATAGGGAGTAGGAACACTGAAGCTTTCTTT	TRBV6-6	TRBJ1-1	NA	NA
CSSGELAGGPYEQYF	TGCAGTTCCGGAGAACTAGCGGGGGGACCCTACGAGCAGTACTTC	TRBV20-1	TRBJ2-7	NA	TRBD2
CSAGRGIAPEQYF	TGCAGTGCTGGACGGGGGATTGCTCCCGAGCAGTACTTC	TRBV20-1	TRBJ2-7	many	NA
CASSLAPGGFHEQFF	TGTGCCAGCAGCTTGGCTCCGGGAGGGTTTCATGAGCAGTTCTTC	TRBV5-6	TRBJ2-1	many	TRBD2
CASRGRRGDTQYF	TGTGCCAGCCGGGGCCGCAGGGGGGATACGCAGTATTTT	TRBV6-5	TRBJ2-3	NA	TRBD1
CASSEAGGIGNEQFF	TGTGCCAGCAGTGAGGCGGGGGGGATCGGCAATGAGCAGTTCTTC	TRBV25-1	TRBJ2-1	many	TRBD2
CASSPAQGGTEAFF	TGTGCCAGCAGTCCAGCCCAGGGCGGAACTGAAGCTTTCTTT	TRBV27	TRBJ1-1	NA	NA
CSAGSGVVSTEAFF	TGCAGTGCTGGCTCGGGGGTTGTTAGCACTGAAGCTTTCTTT	TRBV20-1	TRBJ1-1	NA	NA
CSALGQNQPQHF	TGCAGTGCACTCGGACAAAATCAGCCCCAGCATTTT	TRBV20-1	TRBJ1-5	many	NA
CASSLGYRDGEETQYF	TGTGCCAGCAGTTTAGGGTACAGGGACGGAGAGGAGACCCAGTACTTC	TRBV12-3/TRBV12-4	TRBJ2-5	many	NA
CASSTVGTEQFF	TGTGCCAGCAGTACCGTGGGGACTGAGCAGTTCTTC	TRBV6-2/TRBV6-3	TRBJ2-1	few	NA
CASSRGPRPYGYTF	TGTGCCAGCAGCCGGGGCCCTCGCCCCTATGGCTACACCTTC	TRBV12-3/TRBV12-4	TRBJ1-2	many	NA
CASRQTGVASEAFF	TGTGCCAGCAGGCAGACAGGGGTGGCCTCTGAAGCTTTCTTT	TRBV3-1	TRBJ1-1	many	TRBD1